This T cell receptor beta chain was recorded in a study of beta chain features in type 1 diabetes. As for the study in general: Similarity in age, gender and cell yields was seen between patients and healthy donors. Across all samples, 100 million to 130 million sorted cells were examined. Regarding the study as a whole: Whether HLA type influences TCRB rearrangement remained unresolved here. Shorter TCRB CDR3s, moderately but significantly so, marked every one of the four CD4+ subsets in Type 1 diabetes patients.

Trimming removed 4 bases from V and 9 bases from J; junction bases left unmatched: 9. The CDR3 runs to 14 residues. The germline V gene encodes CDR1 MRHNA and CDR2 SNTAGT. On this clone: Its antigen is undetermined.

Every isolated RNA sample was fully reverse transcribed, so sequencing captured expressed TCRB transcripts. Average reads for naive, central memory and regulatory T cell samples were roughly 3.5 million. The assay was immunoSEQ multiplex PCR, and TCRdb's table has in-frame clones only and misses some. Here the sample spans a few hundred thousand clones, about 24% being singletons. This chain links TRBV6-4 with TRBJ2-1; 7 bases fit TRBD2. The receptor was derived from a woman aged 25 to 39 with type 1 diabetes. Sequenced: naive CD4+ T cells from blood. This chain's CDR3 is CASSAGRERSEQFF. For the CDR3, the DNA is TGTGCCAGCAGTGCTGGGCGGGAGAGGAGTGAGCAGTTCTTC.